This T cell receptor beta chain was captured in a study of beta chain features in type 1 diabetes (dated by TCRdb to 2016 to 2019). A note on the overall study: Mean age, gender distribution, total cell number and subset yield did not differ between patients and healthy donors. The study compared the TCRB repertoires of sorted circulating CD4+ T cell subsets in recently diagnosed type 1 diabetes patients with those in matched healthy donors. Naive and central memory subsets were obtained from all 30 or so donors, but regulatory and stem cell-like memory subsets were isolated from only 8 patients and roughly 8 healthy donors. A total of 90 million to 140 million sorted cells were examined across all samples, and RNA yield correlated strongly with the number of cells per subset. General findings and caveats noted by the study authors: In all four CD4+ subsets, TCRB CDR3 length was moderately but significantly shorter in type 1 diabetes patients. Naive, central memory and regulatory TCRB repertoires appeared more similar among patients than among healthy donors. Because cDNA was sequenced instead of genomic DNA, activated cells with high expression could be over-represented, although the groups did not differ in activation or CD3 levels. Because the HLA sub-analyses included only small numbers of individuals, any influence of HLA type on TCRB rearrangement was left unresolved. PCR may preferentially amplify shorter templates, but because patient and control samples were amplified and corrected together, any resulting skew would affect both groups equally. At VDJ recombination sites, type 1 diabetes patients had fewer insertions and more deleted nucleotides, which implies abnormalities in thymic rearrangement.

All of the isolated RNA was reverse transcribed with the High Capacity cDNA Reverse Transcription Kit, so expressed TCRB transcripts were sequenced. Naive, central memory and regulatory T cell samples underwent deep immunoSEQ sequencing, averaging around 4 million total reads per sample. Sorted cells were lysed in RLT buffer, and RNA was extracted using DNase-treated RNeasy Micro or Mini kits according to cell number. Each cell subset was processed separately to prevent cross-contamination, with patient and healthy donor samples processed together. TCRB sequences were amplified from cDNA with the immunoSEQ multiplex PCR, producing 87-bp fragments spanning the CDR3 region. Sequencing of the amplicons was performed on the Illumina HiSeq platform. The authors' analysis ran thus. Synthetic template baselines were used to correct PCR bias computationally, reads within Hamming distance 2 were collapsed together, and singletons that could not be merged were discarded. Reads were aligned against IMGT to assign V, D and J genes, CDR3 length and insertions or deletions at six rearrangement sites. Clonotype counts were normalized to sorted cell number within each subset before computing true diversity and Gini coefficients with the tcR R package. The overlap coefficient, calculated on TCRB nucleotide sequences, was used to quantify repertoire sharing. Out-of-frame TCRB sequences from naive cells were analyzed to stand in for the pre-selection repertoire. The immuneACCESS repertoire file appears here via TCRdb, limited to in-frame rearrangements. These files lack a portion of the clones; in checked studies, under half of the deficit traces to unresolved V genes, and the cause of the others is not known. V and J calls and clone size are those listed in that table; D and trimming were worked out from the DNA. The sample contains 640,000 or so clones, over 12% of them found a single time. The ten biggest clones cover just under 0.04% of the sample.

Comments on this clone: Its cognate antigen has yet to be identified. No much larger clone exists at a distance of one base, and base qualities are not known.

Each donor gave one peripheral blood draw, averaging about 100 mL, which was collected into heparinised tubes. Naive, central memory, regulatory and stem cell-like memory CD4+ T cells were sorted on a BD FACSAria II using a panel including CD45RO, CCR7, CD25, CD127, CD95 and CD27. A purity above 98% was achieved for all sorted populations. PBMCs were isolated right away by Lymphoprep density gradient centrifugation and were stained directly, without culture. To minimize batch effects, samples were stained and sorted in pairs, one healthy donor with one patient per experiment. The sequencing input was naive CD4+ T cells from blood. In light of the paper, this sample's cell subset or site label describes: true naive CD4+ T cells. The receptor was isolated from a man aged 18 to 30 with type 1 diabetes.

The DNA is as follows: TGCGCCAGCAGCCAACCCCCTAACTATGGCTACACCTTC. This yields the protein CASSQPPNYGYTF. The chain joins TRBV4-1 to TRBJ1-2; no D gene can be assigned with confidence. Counted from cysteine to phenylalanine, this CDR3 has 13 amino acids. The retained sequence is limited to the CDR3, 39 bases, with the frame set at the first base. A distance of 4 bases separates the germline ends of V and J, which lose 2 bases and 0 bases respectively. For CDR1 and CDR2, the germline V gene lists MGHRA and YSYEKL.